Only a few counts were recorded for the clone carrying this TCR beta chain. Its specificity is not known. Pregnant or lactating patients were excluded, as were those with uncontrolled infection or other autoimmune disease. The PBMCs were sourced from fresh peripheral blood (about 10 ml). The TCR beta CDR3 regions underwent amplification using RNA transcripts as the source. HTBI primers were the set used in a first-round RT-PCR of the TCR CDR3. MiXCR was run by TCRdb on the multiplex PCR reads, yielding one entry per CDR3 protein. This table holds over 500,000 distinct CDR3 sequences, around 13% found once. The entry originates in a study of T cells in Graves' hyperthyroidism and ophthalmopathy. On the study more broadly: Prior to any treatment, at the point of initial diagnosis, peripheral blood was collected.

Notes on the study in general: Classification by a 13 V-J model distinguished ophthalmopathy from stable hyperthyroidism.

Trimming took off 1 base at V and 1 base at J, with 11 bases between the two ends. Germline lookup yields CDR1 SGHNT and CDR2 YYREEE (reference sequence). This CDR3 contains 15 residues. The sample comprised blood. The TCR sequence derives from a woman aged 35 to 49 with Graves' hyperthyroidism. The rearrangement uses TRBV5-4 and TRBJ2-5, with D maybe TRBD2 (6 bases). The CDR3 nucleotides read TGTGCCAGCAGCTTGTGGCTAGCGCCCCAAGAGACCCAGTACTTC. Translated, it gives CASSLWLAPQETQYF.